Shown below are 22 T cell receptor beta chains from a single sample sequenced in a study of OX40 agonist ivuxolimab in advanced cancers. Only in-frame clones appear in the TCRdb table, and some are missing; sequencing was by immunoSEQ multiplex PCR. Of some 62,000 clones in the sample, about 90% were seen once. This specimen was CD4+ or CD8+ T cells sorted from blood, taken in a trial of the OX40 agonist ivuxolimab. The receptors come from an adult with an advanced solid tumor such as melanoma, head and neck, liver or kidney cancer.

The V gene is TRBV5-4, the J gene TRBJ2-5; a weak D match, TRBD1 (5 bases). Germline V gene lookup returns CDR1 SGHNT and CDR2 YYREEE (reference sequence). This CDR3 comprises 16 residues. V gave up 0 bases and J gave up 2 bases, with 14 bases separating them. This chain's CDR3 is CASSLAAGIPQETQYF. The CDR3 nucleotides are TGTGCCAGCAGCTTGGCTGCAGGGATCCCTCAAGAGACCCAGTACTTC.

This chain connects TRBV19 to TRBJ2-5, with D perhaps matching TRBD1 (5 bases). Germline CDR1 and CDR2: LNHDA and SQIVND (reference sequence). The ends were cut back, 3 bases at V and 2 bases at J, with 10 bases in the middle. CDR3 length: 14 residues. CDR3 coding DNA: TGTGCCAGTAGTATCGAGGCAGGGCAAGAGACCCAGTACTTC. This codes for CASSIEAGQETQYF.

V usage is TRBV2 and J usage is TRBJ2-4; TRBD1 or TRBD2 may be the D gene (5 bases each). CDR3 length equals 13 residues. V was shortened by 4 bases and J by 5 bases, with 9 bases between the two germline ends. CDR1 is SNHLY and CDR2 is FYNNEI in the germline V gene. This CDR3 is CASSGVGQNIQYF. DNA for the CDR3: TGTGCCAGCAGTGGGGTGGGACAAAACATTCAGTACTTC.

This clone was seen just once. This chain uses TRBV19 with TRBJ2-2, with D uncertain. Trimming left V 5 bases short and J 0 bases short, with 7 bases between. This CDR3 is built from 14 residues. Germline loops: CDR1 LNHDA, CDR2 SQIVND (reference sequence). CDR3: CASSSRSNTGELFF. The CDR3, as DNA: TGTGCCAGTAGTTCGCGGTCGAACACCGGGGAGCTGTTTTTT.

The chain links TRBV27 to TRBJ2-7; 15 bases map to TRBD2. Germline trimming cut 2 bases from V and 2 bases from J; bases unmatched to any gene: 4. This CDR3 has 17 residues. Germline CDR1 and CDR2: MNHEY and SMNVEV (reference sequence). The CDR3 DNA follows: TGTGCCAGCAGTTTAAAGGGGACTAGCGGGAGGACCTACGAGCAGTACTTC. It translates to CASSLKGTSGRTYEQYF.

The chain employs TRBV9 and TRBJ2-5, with 7 bases lining up with TRBD1. Germline V CDR1 and CDR2: SGDLS, YYNGEE. V shed 3 bases and J 3 bases; nucleotides not matched to a gene: 5. The CDR3 extends over 14 amino acids. CDR3: CASSARDREETQYF. As DNA, the CDR3 is TGTGCCAGCAGCGCCCGGGACAGAGAAGAGACCCAGTACTTC.

The chain uses TRBV5-4 and TRBJ1-2; D gene unclear. CDR1 is SGHNT, CDR2 YYREEE, per germline (reference sequence). The CDR3 consists of 14 residues. V dropped 4 bases and J dropped 0 bases, with 10 bases sitting between them. In nucleotides, the CDR3 is TGTGCCAGCAGCGCCGGATCAGCTAACTATGGCTACACCTTC. Its translation: CASSAGSANYGYTF.

This clone was recorded a few times. CDR3 residues: CASRNPGGVVITEAFF. The CDR3 region has the DNA TGTGCCAGCAGGAACCCGGGGGGGGTAGTAATCACTGAAGCTTTCTTT. V gene TRBV28 combines with J gene TRBJ1-1; tentatively, D is TRBD1 (5 bases). Trimming cost V 6 bases and J 4 bases, with 21 bases left between them. The CDR3 is 16 residues long. CDR1 MDHEN and CDR2 SYDVKM come from the germline V gene.

For this clone: The same CDR3 is also encoded by other DNA sequences in this sample. V gene TRBV6-5 combines with J gene TRBJ1-1; unclear D gene. Germline assignment: CDR1 MNHEY and CDR2 SVGAGI. Trimming removed 0 bases from V and 1 base from J, with 3 bases in between. This CDR3 spans 13 amino acids. The CDR3 nucleotides are TGTGCCAGCAGTTACTCTCGGAACACTGAAGCTTTCTTT. Translated: CASSYSRNTEAFF.

This clone has just a few counts. The chain carries TRBV19 and TRBJ2-1, with 8 bases that match TRBD2. The length of the CDR3 is 14 residues. Germline values: CDR1 LNHDA, CDR2 SQIVND (reference sequence). The J segment lost 7 bases and the V segment lost 6 bases, leaving 8 bases of the junction unmatched. CDR3 protein: CASRKTGGLNEQFF. In DNA, the CDR3 is TGTGCCAGTAGGAAGACGGGAGGGTTGAATGAGCAGTTCTTC.

The chain carries TRBV2 and TRBJ1-6, with D unresolved. The CDR3 extends over 14 amino acids. The germline gives CDR1 SNHLY, CDR2 FYNNEI. Trimming cost V 1 base and J 8 bases, with 9 bases left between them. The CDR3 coding sequence is TGTGCCAGCAGTGAAGAGGCGGACGATTCACCCCTCCACTTT. Its protein is CASSEEADDSPLHF.

The chain couples TRBV6-1 to TRBJ2-3, with unresolved D. The CDR3 length is 15 residues. The germline CDR1 and CDR2 sequences are MNHNS and SASEGT. V was pared by 2 bases and J by 0 bases, with 9 bases between. This CDR3 is CASSEMAASTDTQYF. The CDR3, as DNA: TGTGCCAGCAGTGAAATGGCTGCAAGCACAGATACGCAGTATTTT.

In its sample, this clone was seen once. The chain is built from TRBV29-1 and TRBJ1-2; no clear D gene. Germline V CDR1 and CDR2: SQVTM, ANQGSEA. The CDR3 is 9 amino acids. Trimming shortened V by 2 bases and J by 10 bases, and 5 bases separated the two germline ends. This CDR3 reads CSVETDYTF. CDR3 DNA: TGCAGCGTTGAAACCGACTACACCTTC.

The rearrangement links TRBV5-1 to TRBJ2-4; D gene ambiguous. In germline, CDR1 is SGHRS, CDR2 YFSETQ. CDR3 size: 14 residues. Trimming took off 0 bases at V and 0 bases at J, with 4 bases between the two ends. This chain's CDR3 is CASSLGVAKNIQYF. CDR3 DNA: TGCGCCAGCAGCTTGGGAGTAGCCAAAAACATTCAGTACTTC.

This chain links TRBV19 with TRBJ1-4; possible D gene TRBD1, 6 bases. CDR3 length: 16 amino acids. V lost 5 bases, J lost 3 bases, and 16 bases lay in between. CDR1 is LNHDA, CDR2 SQIVND, per germline (reference sequence). The CDR3 DNA sequence: TGTGCCAGTAGTCCGGGGACACTAGAGGCTAATGAAAAACTGTTTTTT. Translated: CASSPGTLEANEKLFF.

V gene TRBV27 combines with J gene TRBJ2-7, with D perhaps being TRBD1 or TRBD2 (5 bases each). The germline CDR1 and CDR2 sequences are MNHEY and SMNVEV (reference sequence). CDR3 length: 18 residues. V lost 6 bases to trimming and J lost 0 bases, with 24 bases between them. The CDR3: CASRPGPTFSVGSYEQYF. In DNA form, the CDR3 reads TGTGCCAGCAGACCGGGACCCACCTTCTCCGTGGGCTCCTACGAGCAGTACTTC.

The V gene is TRBV7-9, the J gene TRBJ1-1; D gene unclear. Trimming took off 8 bases at V and 6 bases at J, with 16 bases between the two ends. The germline gives CDR1 SEHNR, CDR2 FQNEAQ (reference sequence). The CDR3 runs to 13 residues. Here the CDR3 DNA reads TGTGCCAGCCAGCTGGAGGGAATGGCTGAAGCTTTCTTT. As protein: CASQLEGMAEAFF.

The chain uses TRBV19 and TRBJ2-7; 7 bases fit TRBD1. V was pared by 7 bases and J by 5 bases, with 8 bases of the junction left unmatched. CDR1 and CDR2 from the germline V gene are LNHDA and SQIVND (reference sequence). This CDR3 is 13 amino acids long. The CDR3 region has the DNA TGTGCCAGTATGGAGACAGGGCGAGACGAGCAGTACTTC. As protein: CASMETGRDEQYF.

The chain recombines TRBV6-4 with TRBJ2-1; 8 nucleotides line up with TRBD2. CDR3 size: 15 residues. CDR1 and CDR2 (germline): MRHNA, SNTAGT. The trim removed 5 bases at V and 5 bases at J, leaving 8 bases unmatched. The CDR3 region is CASSLVAGRHNEQFF. The CDR3, as DNA: TGTGCCAGCAGTTTAGTAGCGGGACGCCACAATGAGCAGTTCTTC.

This clone was observed once. CDR3 in DNA: TGTGCCAGCAGCTTAACTGGGGCCCAAGGGGCCTACGAGCAGTACTTC. Its translation is CASSLTGAQGAYEQYF. The genes are TRBV7-8 and TRBJ2-7; TRBD1 might be the D (5 bases). V lost 2 bases and J 2 bases, leaving 16 bases between the germline ends. This CDR3 spans 16 amino acids. CDR1 and CDR2 from the germline V gene are SGHVS and FQNEAQ.

In its sample, this clone was seen once. The chain joins TRBV28 to TRBJ1-6; no firm D call. Germline V gives CDR1 MDHEN, CDR2 SYDVKM. This CDR3 contains 13 residues. V was pared by 6 bases and J by 6 bases, with 9 bases between. DNA for the CDR3: TGTGCCAGCAGCGCGAGGCTTAATTCACCCCTCCACTTT. This gives the protein CASSARLNSPLHF.

V usage is TRBV14 and J usage is TRBJ1-1, with 7 bases aligning to TRBD1. Trimming cost V 0 bases and J 1 base; bases outside gene matches: 8. CDR1 SGHDN and CDR2 FVKESK come from the germline V gene. The CDR3 covers 17 residues. CDR3 residues: CASSQDWQGVANTEAFF. The CDR3, as DNA: TGTGCCAGCAGCCAAGACTGGCAGGGGGTGGCGAACACTGAAGCTTTCTTT. The full variable domain, in which reference TRBV14 and TRBJ1-1 provide the parts outside the CDR3, is EAGVTQFPSHSVIEKGQTVTLRCDPISGHDNLYWYRRVMGKEIKFLLHFVKESKQDESGMPNNRFLAERTGGTYSTLKVQPAELEDSGVYFCASSQDWQGVANTEAFFGQGTRLTVV.